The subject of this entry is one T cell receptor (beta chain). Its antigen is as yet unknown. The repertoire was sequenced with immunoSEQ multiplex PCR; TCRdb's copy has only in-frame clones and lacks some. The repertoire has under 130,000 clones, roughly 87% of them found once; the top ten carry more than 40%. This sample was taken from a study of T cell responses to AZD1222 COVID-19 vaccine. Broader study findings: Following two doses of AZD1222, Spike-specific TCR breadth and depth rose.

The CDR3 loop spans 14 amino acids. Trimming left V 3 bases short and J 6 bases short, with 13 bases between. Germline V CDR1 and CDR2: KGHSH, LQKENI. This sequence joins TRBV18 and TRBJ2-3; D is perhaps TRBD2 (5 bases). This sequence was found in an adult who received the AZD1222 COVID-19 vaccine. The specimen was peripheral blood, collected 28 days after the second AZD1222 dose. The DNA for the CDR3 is TGTGCCAGCTCACCCACACTGAAGCGGGATACGCAGTATTTT. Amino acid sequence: CASSPTLKRDTQYF.